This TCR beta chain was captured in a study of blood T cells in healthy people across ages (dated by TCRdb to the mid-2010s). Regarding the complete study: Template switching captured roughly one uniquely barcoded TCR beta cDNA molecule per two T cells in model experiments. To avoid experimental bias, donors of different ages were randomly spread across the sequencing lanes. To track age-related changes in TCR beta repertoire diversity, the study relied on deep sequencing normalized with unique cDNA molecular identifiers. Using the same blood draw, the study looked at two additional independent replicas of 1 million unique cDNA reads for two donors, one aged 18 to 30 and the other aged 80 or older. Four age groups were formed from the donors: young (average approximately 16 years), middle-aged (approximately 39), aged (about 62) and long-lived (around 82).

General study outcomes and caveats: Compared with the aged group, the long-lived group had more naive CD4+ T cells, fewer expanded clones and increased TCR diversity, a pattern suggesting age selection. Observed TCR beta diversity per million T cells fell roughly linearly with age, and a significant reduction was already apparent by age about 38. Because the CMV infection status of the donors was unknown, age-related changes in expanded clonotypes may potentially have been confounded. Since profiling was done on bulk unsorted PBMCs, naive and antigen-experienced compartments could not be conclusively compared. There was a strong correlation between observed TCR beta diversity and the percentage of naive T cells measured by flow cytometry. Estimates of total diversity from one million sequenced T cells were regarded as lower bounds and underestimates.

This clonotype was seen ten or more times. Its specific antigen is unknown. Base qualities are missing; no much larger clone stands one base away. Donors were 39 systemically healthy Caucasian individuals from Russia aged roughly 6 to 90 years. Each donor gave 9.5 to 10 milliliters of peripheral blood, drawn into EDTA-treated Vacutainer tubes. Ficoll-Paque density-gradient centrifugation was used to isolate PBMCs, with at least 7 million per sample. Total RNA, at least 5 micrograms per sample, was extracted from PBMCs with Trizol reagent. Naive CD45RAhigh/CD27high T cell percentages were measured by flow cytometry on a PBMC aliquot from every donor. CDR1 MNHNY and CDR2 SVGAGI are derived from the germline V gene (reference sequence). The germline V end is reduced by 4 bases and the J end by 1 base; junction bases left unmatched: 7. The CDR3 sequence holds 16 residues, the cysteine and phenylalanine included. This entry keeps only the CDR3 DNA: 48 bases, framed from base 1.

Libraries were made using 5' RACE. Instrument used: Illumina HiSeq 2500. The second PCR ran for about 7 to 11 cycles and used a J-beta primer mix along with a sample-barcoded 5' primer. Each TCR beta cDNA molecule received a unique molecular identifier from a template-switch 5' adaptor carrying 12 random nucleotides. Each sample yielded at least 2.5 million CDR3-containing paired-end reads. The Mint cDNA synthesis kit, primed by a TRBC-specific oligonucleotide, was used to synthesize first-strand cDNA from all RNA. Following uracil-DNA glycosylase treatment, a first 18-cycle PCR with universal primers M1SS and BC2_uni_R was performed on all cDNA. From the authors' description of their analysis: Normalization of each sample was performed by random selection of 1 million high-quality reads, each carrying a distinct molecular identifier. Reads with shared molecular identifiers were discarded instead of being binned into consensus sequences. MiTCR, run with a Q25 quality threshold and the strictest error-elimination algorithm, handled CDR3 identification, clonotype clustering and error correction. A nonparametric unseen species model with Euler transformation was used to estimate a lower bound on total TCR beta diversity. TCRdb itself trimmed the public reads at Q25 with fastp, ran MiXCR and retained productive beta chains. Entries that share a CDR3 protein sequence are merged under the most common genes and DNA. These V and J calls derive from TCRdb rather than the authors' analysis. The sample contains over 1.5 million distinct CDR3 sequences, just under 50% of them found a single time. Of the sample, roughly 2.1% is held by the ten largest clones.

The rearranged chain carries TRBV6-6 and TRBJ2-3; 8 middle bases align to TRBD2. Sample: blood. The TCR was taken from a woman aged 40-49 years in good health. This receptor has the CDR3 CASSSLLAGGTDTQYF. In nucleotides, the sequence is TGTGCCAGCAGTTCACTCCTAGCGGGCGGCACAGATACGCAGTATTTT.